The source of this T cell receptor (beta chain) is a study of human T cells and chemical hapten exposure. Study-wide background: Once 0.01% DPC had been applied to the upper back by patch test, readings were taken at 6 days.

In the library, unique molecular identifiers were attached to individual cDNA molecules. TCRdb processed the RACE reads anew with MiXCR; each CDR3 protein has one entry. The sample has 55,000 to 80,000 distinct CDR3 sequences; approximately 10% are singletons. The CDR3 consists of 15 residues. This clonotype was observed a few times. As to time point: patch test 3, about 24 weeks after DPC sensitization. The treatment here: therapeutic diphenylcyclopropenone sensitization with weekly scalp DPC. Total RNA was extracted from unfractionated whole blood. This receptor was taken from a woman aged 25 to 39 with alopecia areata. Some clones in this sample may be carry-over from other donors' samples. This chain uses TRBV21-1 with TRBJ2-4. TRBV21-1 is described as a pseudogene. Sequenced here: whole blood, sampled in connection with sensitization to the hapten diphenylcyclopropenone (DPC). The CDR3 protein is CASRQVRKAKNIQYF. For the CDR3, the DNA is TGTGCCAGCAGGCAAGTCAGGAAAGCCAAAAACATTCAGTACTTC.